This TCR beta chain derives from a study of patients and donors after allogeneic stem cell transplantation. One entry per CDR3 protein results from TCRdb running MiXCR on the RT-PCR reads. The sample lists around 200,000 distinct CDR3 sequences; around 40% were seen once. Germline V gene data show CDR1 as SGHTA and CDR2 as FQGNSA. V dropped 5 bases and J dropped 4; count of bases not matched to a gene: 7. The CDR3 has 14 residues. The TCR sequence derives from a human donor who was either an allogeneic HSCT recipient or a stem cell or donor lymphocyte infusion donor (not recorded which). It is not recorded whose cells these are; they may come from a transplant donor. This rearrangement joins TRBV7-2 to TRBJ1-1; 7 positions match TRBD1. Sequencing was performed on blood, either unsorted or a sorted T cell fraction (not recorded which). The DNA of the CDR3 is TGTGCCAGCAGCCTAGACAGGGAGTTCACTGAAGCTTTCTTT. As protein: CASSLDREFTEAFF.